These T cell receptor beta chains were read from a single sample in a study of blood T cell repertoires in COVID-19. Profiling relied on immunoSEQ multiplex PCR, and the TCRdb table lists in-frame clones only, not all of them. The sample records roughly 110,000 clones, more than 70% being singletons. The sequencing input was peripheral blood. The receptors stem from a man aged 35-49 years with active or convalescent COVID-19. Each CDR3 is given with its conserved first and last residue. A D gene is named only where the DNA matches it firmly. Size values are once, few and many counts, or a class for expanded clones, and some rows have none.

d_call	v_call	j_call	clone_size	cdr3_nt	cdr3_aa
TRBD2	TRBV6-5	TRBJ2-1	NA	TGTGCCAGCAGTTACCCAAGCGGGACCTCCAACAATGAGCAGTTCTTC	CASSYPSGTSNNEQFF
NA	TRBV7-9	TRBJ2-1	NA	TGTGCCAGCAGCTACTCGATCTCCTACAATGAGCAGTTCTTC	CASSYSISYNEQFF
NA	TRBV2	TRBJ2-4	once	TGTGCCAGCAGTGTTACTATACTAGCCAAAAACATTCAGTACTTC	CASSVTILAKNIQYF
NA	TRBV5-1	TRBJ2-1	NA	TGCGCCAGCAGCCCGCGGACGGGACTTACAAATGAGCAGTTCTTC	CASSPRTGLTNEQFF
TRBD2	TRBV6-2/TRBV6-3	TRBJ2-7	NA	TGTGCCAGCAGTTCCCAGACTAGCACGCCCTACGAGCAGTACTTC	CASSSQTSTPYEQYF
NA	TRBV27	TRBJ2-7	NA	TGTGCCAGCAGTTTAAAACGTGGAGGCTACGAGCAGTACTTC	CASSLKRGGYEQYF
NA	TRBV19	TRBJ2-3	NA	TGTGCCAGTAGTTCAACAGGGCTAGATACGCAGTATTTT	CASSSTGLDTQYF
NA	TRBV4-1	TRBJ1-1	NA	TGCGCCAGCAGGCCCTTTTTAGAGAGCGCTGAAGCTTTCTTT	CASRPFLESAEAFF
NA	TRBV11-2	TRBJ1-3	NA	TGTGCCAGCAGCTTAGCAAGACAGTACTCTGGAAACACCATATATTTT	CASSLARQYSGNTIYF
NA	TRBV27	TRBJ2-3	NA	TGTGCCAGCAGTTCCCTAGACCGAGATACGCAGTATTTT	CASSSLDRDTQYF
TRBD1	TRBV6-2/TRBV6-3	TRBJ2-1	NA	TGTGCCAGCAGTAGGACAACACTCTGGACAGGGCGGGGCAATGAGCAGTTCTTC	CASSRTTLWTGRGNEQFF
NA	TRBV4-1	TRBJ2-2	few	TGCGCCAGCAGCCGAGAACAAGGAGGCGGGGAGCTGTTTTTT	CASSREQGGGELFF
TRBD2	TRBV2	TRBJ2-5	NA	TGTGCCAGCAGACTGGGACTAGCGGGAGGAGGCGGGGAGACCCAGTACTTC	CASRLGLAGGGGETQYF
NA	TRBV20-1	TRBJ2-7	NA	TGCAGTGCTACCTCCCCCTACGAGCAGTACTTC	CSATSPYEQYF
NA	TRBV28	TRBJ1-2	once	TGTGCCAGCAGTCCCGGGGGTCCCCCTACGTTGATCCTTGGCTACACCTTC	CASSPGGPPTLILGYTF
NA	TRBV5-5	TRBJ2-5	NA	TGTGCCAGCAGCTGGGTGGAGGGAGAGACCCAGTACTTC	CASSWVEGETQYF
NA	TRBV11-2	TRBJ1-1	NA	TGTGCCAGCAGCTTAGATCGGGGTGGAGCTTTCTTT	CASSLDRGGAFF
TRBD1	TRBV6-5	TRBJ2-7	NA	TGTGCCAGCAGAGGGACAGGGGGGATCGCGGCGTACTTC	CASRGTGGIAAYF
NA	TRBV3-1/TRBV3-2	TRBJ2-1	NA	TGTGCCAGCAGCCAAGAAGGGGCCTGGGCCTCCTTGATCTACAATGAGCAGTTCTTC	CASSQEGAWASLIYNEQFF
NA	TRBV18	TRBJ1-5	NA	TGTGCCAGCTCCCCAGGGGAGGGCCAGCCCCAGCATTTT	CASSPGEGQPQHF
TRBD2	TRBV18	TRBJ2-1	NA	TGTGCCAGCTCACCGATGACTAGCATCAATGAGCAGTTCTTC	CASSPMTSINEQFF
NA	TRBV30	TRBJ1-2	NA	TGTGCCTGGAGGCGGGAGGGACTCTATGGCTACACCTTC	CAWRREGLYGYTF
NA	TRBV11-2	TRBJ2-7	NA	TGTGCCAGCAGCTTATCTTTGTCGGGGGAGCAGTACTTC	CASSLSLSGEQYF
TRBD2	TRBV28	TRBJ2-1	NA	TGTGCCAGCAAATCGGCGGGAGGGCCCCGGATCGGTGAGCAGTTCTTC	CASKSAGGPRIGEQFF
NA	TRBV6-2/TRBV6-3	TRBJ1-1	once	TGTGCCAGCAGCCCTACCTTGAGGACAGACGCTTTCTTT	CASSPTLRTDAFF
TRBD1	TRBV5-1	TRBJ2-3	few	TGCGCCAGCAGAGAGACCGGGACAGTCTCCAGTGCTACGCAGTATTTT	CASRETGTVSSATQYF
TRBD1	TRBV19	TRBJ1-5	NA	TGTGCCAGTAGTGCCTCGGGACAGGGCAGTCAGCCCCAGCATTTT	CASSASGQGSQPQHF
TRBD2	TRBV27	TRBJ2-1	NA	TGTGCCAGCCCTATCCGTCCACCTAGCGGGAGGGCCGACAATGAGCAGTTCTTC	CASPIRPPSGRADNEQFF
NA	TRBV6-6	TRBJ1-1	NA	TGTGCCAGCACGCCCCGGGGGGCGGGTACTGAAGCTTTCTTT	CASTPRGAGTEAFF
NA	TRBV5-1	TRBJ2-7	NA	TGCGCCAGCAGACTGACACAGGAACCCTACGAGCAGTACTTC	CASRLTQEPYEQYF
TRBD1	TRBV3-1/TRBV3-2	TRBJ1-3	once	TGTGCCAGCAGCCCTACGGACAGGGTGGGCGGAAACACCATATATTTT	CASSPTDRVGGNTIYF
NA	TRBV7-2	TRBJ1-1	NA	TGTGCCAGCAGCCCCGGGGGGGGACACCCTGAAGCTTTCTTT	CASSPGGGHPEAFF
TRBD2	TRBV10-3	TRBJ2-1	NA	TGTGCCACCTTGGGACTAGCGGGAGTAGGGGAGCAGTTCTTC	CATLGLAGVGEQFF
NA	TRBV15	TRBJ2-1	NA	TGTGCCACCAGCAGACAGGGAAACAATGAGCAGTTCTTC	CATSRQGNNEQFF
NA	TRBV28	TRBJ1-2	once	TGTGCCAGCAGTTTAAGAGGGTACAGGGACTATGGCTACACCTTC	CASSLRGYRDYGYTF
NA	TRBV18	TRBJ2-4	NA	TGTGCCAGCTCACCACCCATCAGCAAAAACATTCAGTACTTC	CASSPPISKNIQYF
TRBD2	TRBV27	TRBJ2-7	NA	TGTGCCAGCAGTCCACGGCCTAGCGGAGCCCACTACGAGCAGTACTTC	CASSPRPSGAHYEQYF
TRBD1	TRBV4-3	TRBJ1-1	NA	TGCGCCAGCAGCCTCGGACAGGGGGCGTACACTGAAGCTTTCTTT	CASSLGQGAYTEAFF
NA	TRBV7-2	TRBJ2-7	NA	TGTGCCAGCAGCTTACCTCTAGGCTCCTACGAGCAGTACTTC	CASSLPLGSYEQYF
NA	TRBV28	TRBJ1-2	NA	TGTGCCAGCAGGCTTGGGCGTAAGAGCTACACCTTC	CASRLGRKSYTF
TRBD1	TRBV7-9	TRBJ2-7	NA	TGTGCCAGCAGCCCGCCCTTGACAGGGTACCCCTACGAGCAGTACTTC	CASSPPLTGYPYEQYF
TRBD1	TRBV18	TRBJ1-6	NA	TGTGCCAGCTCACTTGACAGGGTGAATTCACCCCTCCACTTT	CASSLDRVNSPLHF
TRBD1	TRBV6-5	TRBJ1-1	NA	TGTGCCAGCAGAATTAGGACAGGGGCGAACACTGAAGCTTTCTTT	CASRIRTGANTEAFF
NA	TRBV7-2	TRBJ2-6	once	TGTGCCAGCAGGACCGGGTCGGGGAAAGGGGCCAACGTCCTGACTTTC	CASRTGSGKGANVLTF
NA	TRBV18	TRBJ1-1	NA	TGTGCCAGCTCACCAGCTCAAGGGGGTCGTACTGAAGCTTTCTTT	CASSPAQGGRTEAFF
NA	TRBV30	TRBJ2-7	NA	TGTGCCTGGAGTATAGGACAGACCTCCTACGAGCAGTACTTC	CAWSIGQTSYEQYF
TRBD2	TRBV19	TRBJ2-1	NA	TGTGCCAGTAGTATATCTAGCGGGAGGATTGAGCAGTTCTTC	CASSISSGRIEQFF
NA	TRBV2	TRBJ1-1	NA	TGTGCCAGCAGGAGATTGAACACTGAAGCTTTCTTT	CASRRLNTEAFF
TRBD1	TRBV28	TRBJ1-1	NA	TGTGCCAGCAGTCCGGGACAGGGGAGCACTGAAGCTTTCTTT	CASSPGQGSTEAFF
NA	TRBV4-3	TRBJ2-7	NA	TGCGCCAGCAGCCTTAGCTGGTTCCCCGGTTCCTACGAGCAGTACTTC	CASSLSWFPGSYEQYF
NA	TRBV7-9	TRBJ1-5	NA	TGTGCCAGCAGCTTAGCATTGGGGCAGTTTGATCAGCCCCAGCATTTT	CASSLALGQFDQPQHF
TRBD2	TRBV9	TRBJ2-5	few	TGTGCCAGCAGCGTAGGGGGACTAGCATCGGAGACCCAGTACTTC	CASSVGGLASETQYF
TRBD2	TRBV6-6	TRBJ2-5	NA	TGTGCCAGCAGCCCGACTAGCGGCCAAGAGACCCAGTACTTC	CASSPTSGQETQYF
NA	TRBV3-1/TRBV3-2	TRBJ1-4	few	TGTGCCAGCAGCGTGGCGGGAGAACTGTTTTTT	CASSVAGELFF
NA	TRBV19	TRBJ1-5	NA	TGTGCCAGTTCCCTTCGGGGGTATCAGCCCCAGCATTTT	CASSLRGYQPQHF
NA	TRBV19	TRBJ1-1	NA	TGTGCCAGTAGTAAACAGTCAATGAACACTGAAGCTTTCTTT	CASSKQSMNTEAFF